The rows below give T cell receptor beta chains drawn from one sample of a study of T cells after yellow fever vaccination. TCRdb reanalysed the 5' RACE reads using MiXCR and keeps one entry per CDR3 protein. The repertoire includes under 700,000 distinct CDR3 sequences, 17% of them detected once, and about 18% sits in the top ten. The sample here was PBMCs, taken about 5 days after the first yellow fever vaccination. The receptors here all came from a young man who received the YFV17D yellow fever vaccine. Both conserved end residues are part of each CDR3. The order of the fields is clone size, V gene, D gene, J gene, CDR3 DNA, CDR3 protein. A D gene is named only where the DNA matches it firmly. The size of a clone is reported for some rows only, either as once, few or many, or as a class for expanded clones.

-,TRBV7-9,TRBD1,TRBJ2-1,TGTGCCAGCGTTAACGGGACAGGGGATCCCAATGAGCAGTTCTTC,CASVNGTGDPNEQFF
few,TRBV27,-,TRBJ2-3,TGTGCCAGCAGTCAACCCCCCCCCTGGGCAGATACGCAGTATTTT,CASSQPPPWADTQYF
-,TRBV2,-,TRBJ1-6,TGTGCCAGCAGTGGTAGAGGGGGGAATTCACCCCTCCACTTT,CASSGRGGNSPLHF
few,TRBV19,-,TRBJ1-2,TGTGCGCCCGTCTATGGCTACACCTTC,CAPVYGYTF
few,TRBV28,TRBD2,TRBJ2-5,TGTGCCAGCAGTTTCCCGGGGGGGATCGGGACCCAGTACTTC,CASSFPGGIGTQYF
-,TRBV20-1,TRBD1,TRBJ1-1,TGCAGTGCCCAAACAGGGGGGCACACTGAAGCTTTCTTT,CSAQTGGHTEAFF
-,TRBV6-2/TRBV6-3,-,TRBJ2-2,TGTGCCAGCAGTTACAAGGGACACCTGAACACCGGGGAGCTGTTTTTT,CASSYKGHLNTGELFF
-,TRBV15,TRBD2,TRBJ2-3,TGTGCCACCAGCAGAGATCGCGCACTAGCGGGGGACGTGGGGACAGATACGCAGTATTTT,CATSRDRALAGDVGTDTQYF
-,TRBV19,TRBD1,TRBJ1-2,TGTGCCAGTAGTACGAGACAGGGTGGGAACTATGGCTACACCTTC,CASSTRQGGNYGYTF
few,TRBV7-2,-,TRBJ2-1,TGTGCCAGCAGCTTAGCTGCGACAGCCCACAATGAGCAGTTCTTC,CASSLAATAHNEQFF
-,TRBV10-3,-,TRBJ2-7,TGTGCCACCGGGCAGACAGGAGAGATCTACGAGCAGTACTTC,CATGQTGEIYEQYF
few,TRBV3-1,-,TRBJ2-3,TGTGCCAGCAGCCAAGACAGGAGGGGGTTGTATTTT,CASSQDRRGLYF
-,TRBV18,-,TRBJ1-2,TGTGCCAGCTCACCTGACAGCGTCTATGGCTACACCTTC,CASSPDSVYGYTF
-,TRBV2,TRBD2,TRBJ2-7,TGTGCCAGCAGTGATCAGCTAGCGGGGAAAACCTACGAGCAGTACTTC,CASSDQLAGKTYEQYF
-,TRBV7-8,-,TRBJ2-2,TGTGCCAGCAGCTTAGCGTGGGGATCCACCGGGGAGCTGTTTTTT,CASSLAWGSTGELFF
-,TRBV4-3,TRBD2,TRBJ2-5,TGCGCCAGCATCCCGAACGGGACTAGCGGGGACCAAGAGACCCAGTACTTC,CASIPNGTSGDQETQYF
many,TRBV28,TRBD1,TRBJ1-5,TGCGCCAGCAGCTTGGGACAGGGCGATCAGCCCCAGCATTTT,CASSLGQGDQPQHF
-,TRBV5-1,-,TRBJ2-7,TGCGCCAGCAGCCCCGGGACATTACACTACGAGCAGTACTTC,CASSPGTLHYEQYF
-,TRBV5-1,-,TRBJ2-2,TGCGCCAGCAGCTTGGAAGGGTCGGAGCTGTTTTTT,CASSLEGSELFF
few,TRBV4-2,-,TRBJ2-5,TGTGCCAGCAGCCAAGGATGGCAAGAAGAGACCCAGTACTTC,CASSQGWQEETQYF
few,TRBV6-6,-,TRBJ1-2,TGTGCCAGCGGCCGGGATGCGTATGGCTACACCTTC,CASGRDAYGYTF
-,TRBV12-3/TRBV12-4,TRBD1,TRBJ1-1,TGTGCCAGCAGACCCCGAATTGGGACAGGCACTGAAGCTTTCTTT,CASRPRIGTGTEAFF
-,TRBV11-2,-,TRBJ1-6,TGTGCCAGCAGCTTATTAGGGGGGCCCCTACGCTTT,CASSLLGGPLRF
-,TRBV18,TRBD2,TRBJ2-1,TGTGCCAGCTCACCACGTGTTAGCGGGGGGACGGCCTACAATGAGCAGTTCTTC,CASSPRVSGGTAYNEQFF
few,TRBV6-2/TRBV6-3,-,TRBJ2-3,TGTGCCAGCAGTTATTGGTTCGGGGAAGGGACAGATACGCAGTATTTT,CASSYWFGEGTDTQYF
-,TRBV12-3/TRBV12-4,TRBD1,TRBJ2-3,TGTGCCAGCAGTGCGGGACAGGGGCTCACCACAGATACGCAGTATTTT,CASSAGQGLTTDTQYF
-,TRBV12-3/TRBV12-4,TRBD1,TRBJ2-2,TGTGCCAGCAGTTTTCCTGACAGGGGGCAAACCGGGGAGCTGTTTTTT,CASSFPDRGQTGELFF
-,TRBV12-3/TRBV12-4,-,TRBJ1-1,TGTGCCAGCAGTTTGGAAGGGAGGCTTGAAGCTTTCTTT,CASSLEGRLEAFF
-,TRBV18,-,TRBJ1-2,TGTGCCAGCTCACCCAGGGCAGGGGACTATGGCTACACCTTC,CASSPRAGDYGYTF
-,TRBV20-1,TRBD1,TRBJ1-5,TGCAGTGCTACACAGGGGCCCCCTCAGCCCCAGCATTTT,CSATQGPPQPQHF
few,TRBV3-1,-,TRBJ1-2,TGTGCCAGCAGCCAAGGCGGGGGTAGCTATGGCTACACCTTC,CASSQGGGSYGYTF
-,TRBV30,-,TRBJ1-5,TGTGCCTGGAGGGAAAGGACGTGGCAGCCCCAGCATTTT,CAWRERTWQPQHF
-,TRBV27,-,TRBJ2-1,TGTGCCAGCAGCCCAAAGTTGGCGGGTGAGCAGTTCTTC,CASSPKLAGEQFF
-,TRBV20-1,TRBD1,TRBJ1-3,TGCAGTGCTAGAGCCTTCCAGGGGGCGGGTGGCACCATATATTTT,CSARAFQGAGGTIYF
once,TRBV6-5,-,TRBJ1-2,TGTGCCAGCAGTTACGGAGACGCGGACCTCCTTGGCTACACCTTC,CASSYGDADLLGYTF
few,TRBV6-5,-,TRBJ2-5,TGTGCCAGCAGTTACTCAACCGGGGACAATGGAGAGACCCAGTACTTC,CASSYSTGDNGETQYF
few,TRBV3-1,-,TRBJ1-6,TGTGCCAGCAGCAGGGGAGACACGAGCTCCTATAATTCACCCCTCCACTTT,CASSRGDTSSYNSPLHF
-,TRBV7-8,-,TRBJ1-1,TGTGCCAGCAGCTTAGCGCCGGGCAGTGGTGAAGCTTTCTTT,CASSLAPGSGEAFF
-,TRBV5-1,-,TRBJ2-3,TGCGCCAGCAGCGAGCAGGTTGGAGATACGCAGTATTTT,CASSEQVGDTQYF
many,TRBV5-1,-,TRBJ2-1,TGCGCCAGCAGCTTGGAACCGCAGACCTACAATGAGCAGTTCTTC,CASSLEPQTYNEQFF
-,TRBV12-3/TRBV12-4,-,TRBJ1-4,TGTGCCAGCAGTGGGACATCGGGTGGTAATGAAAAACTGTTTTTT,CASSGTSGGNEKLFF